This TCR beta chain originates from a study of chemoradiotherapy in HPV16-positive cancers. Study-wide results and limits: For HPV16-positive patients, expanding HPV-responsive T cells associated with longer recurrence-free survival. Candidate HPV-specific clones and E7-related TCR motifs grew in tumor during treatment.

With respect to this clone: Its target is not known.

Libraries were prepared by immunoSEQ multiplex PCR; TCRdb keeps only in-frame clonotypes and omits some of them. In the table there are roughly 39,000 clones, roughly 77% of which are singletons. Over chemoradiotherapy, repertoires were sampled more than once. The V gene lost 0 bases and the J gene lost 0 bases, with 8 bases spanning the gap. This CDR3 has 15 residues. Germline assignment: CDR1 SGHAT and CDR2 FQNNGV. This TCR was sampled from a human donor with HPV-associated anogenital cancer. The sequences come from blood, collected from a patient who underwent chemoradiotherapy. This chain links TRBV11-2 with TRBJ1-1; D unresolved. DNA of the CDR3: TGTGCCAGCAGCTTAGAGCTAACCATGAACACTGAAGCTTTCTTT. This codes for CASSLELTMNTEAFF.